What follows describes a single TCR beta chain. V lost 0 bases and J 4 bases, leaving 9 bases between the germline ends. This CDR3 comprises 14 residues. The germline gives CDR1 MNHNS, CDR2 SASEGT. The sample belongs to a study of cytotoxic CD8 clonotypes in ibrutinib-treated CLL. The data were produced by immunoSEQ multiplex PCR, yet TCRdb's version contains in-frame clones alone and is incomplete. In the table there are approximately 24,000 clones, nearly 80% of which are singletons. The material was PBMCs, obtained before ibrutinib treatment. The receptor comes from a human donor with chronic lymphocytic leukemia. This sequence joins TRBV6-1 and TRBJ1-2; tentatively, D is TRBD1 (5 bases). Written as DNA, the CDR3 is TGTGCCAGCAGTGAAGCAGGAACAGGCTATGGCTACACCTTC. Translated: CASSEAGTGYGYTF.